These T cell receptor beta chains were read from a single sample in a study of vaccination effects on CD4 cells after COVID-19. The repertoire was sequenced with immunoSEQ multiplex PCR; TCRdb's copy has only in-frame clones and lacks some. The sample has around 66,000 clones, about 71% seen once. These receptors lack a known antigen. The specimen comprised CD4+ T cells from PBMCs cultured with HCoV-OC43 spike peptides, sampled before COVID-19 vaccination. The receptor set was obtained from a human donor who received a COVID-19 vaccine. Both conserved end residues are part of each CDR3. A D gene is named only where the DNA matches it firmly. For some rows the clone size is stated as once, few or many, or as a class when expanded; others skip it.

V	size	D	J	DNA	CDR3
TRBV14	.	.	TRBJ1-2	TGTGCCAGCAGCCATACGAGTCTTCGGGATGGCTACACCTTC	CASSHTSLRDGYTF
TRBV6-5	.	.	TRBJ1-2	TGTGCCAGCACCATGAACGAGGGGGGCTATGGCTACACCTTC	CASTMNEGGYGYTF
TRBV3-1/TRBV3-2	.	TRBD1	TRBJ1-1	TGTGCCAGCAGCCCACGGACAGGGACCACTGAAGCTTTCTTT	CASSPRTGTTEAFF
TRBV4-1	.	.	TRBJ1-6	TGCGCCAGCAGCCAAGATCGGAGGGAGTATTCACCCCTCCACTTT	CASSQDRREYSPLHF
TRBV6-2/TRBV6-3	.	TRBD1	TRBJ2-3	TGTGCCAGCAGTGACAATGGACAGGGATACTCAGATACGCAGTATTTT	CASSDNGQGYSDTQYF
TRBV7-9	.	.	TRBJ2-3	TGTGCCAGCAGAACTAGGCAGGGGGGGGATACGCAGTATTTT	CASRTRQGGDTQYF
TRBV15	few	.	TRBJ1-3	TGTGCCACCAGCAGTTCGAAAAGTTCGCTCGGGTCAGGAAACACCATATATTTT	CATSSSKSSLGSGNTIYF
TRBV28	.	.	TRBJ2-6	TGTGCCAGCACCAGGGGAAGTGGGGCCAACGTCCTGACTTTC	CASTRGSGANVLTF
TRBV3-1/TRBV3-2	.	TRBD2	TRBJ2-5	TGTGCCAGCAGCCAAGATTGGGGACTAGCGGGGGGGAGCCAAGAGACCCAGTACTTC	CASSQDWGLAGGSQETQYF
TRBV7-2	.	TRBD1	TRBJ2-1	TGTGCCAGCAGCCGGAGGACAGGGGCAAGCTCCTACAATGAGCAGTTCTTC	CASSRRTGASSYNEQFF
TRBV4-1	.	.	TRBJ2-5	TGCGCCAGCAGCCAAGCTTTACAAGAGACCCAGTACTTC	CASSQALQETQYF
TRBV11-2	.	TRBD2	TRBJ2-3	TGTGCCAGCAGCTCTCACCTTCCGGGTCTAGCGGGGCCCGGGAATACGCAGTATTTT	CASSSHLPGLAGPGNTQYF
TRBV5-1	.	.	TRBJ2-6	TGCGCCAGCAGCCCAGGGTTCGGAGGGGCCAACGTCCTGACTTTC	CASSPGFGGANVLTF
TRBV12-3/TRBV12-4	.	.	TRBJ1-2	TGTGCCAGCAGGCAGGGAGTAAGAGGCTACACCTTC	CASRQGVRGYTF